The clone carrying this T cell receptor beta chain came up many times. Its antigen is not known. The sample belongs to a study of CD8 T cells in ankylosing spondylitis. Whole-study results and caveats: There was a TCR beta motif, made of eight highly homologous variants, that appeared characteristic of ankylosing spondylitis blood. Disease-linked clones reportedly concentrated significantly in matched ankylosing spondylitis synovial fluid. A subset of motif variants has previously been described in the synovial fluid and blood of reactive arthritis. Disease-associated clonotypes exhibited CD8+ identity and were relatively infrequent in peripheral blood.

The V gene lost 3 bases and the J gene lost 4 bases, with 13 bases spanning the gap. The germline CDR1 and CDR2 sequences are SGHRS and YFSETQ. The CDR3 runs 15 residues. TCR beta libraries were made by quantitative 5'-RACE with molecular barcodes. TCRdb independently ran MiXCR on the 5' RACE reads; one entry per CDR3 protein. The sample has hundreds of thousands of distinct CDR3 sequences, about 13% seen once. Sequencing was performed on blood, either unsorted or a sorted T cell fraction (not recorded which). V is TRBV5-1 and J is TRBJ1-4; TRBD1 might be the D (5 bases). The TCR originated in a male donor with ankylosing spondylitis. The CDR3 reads CASSYTGFYNEKLFF. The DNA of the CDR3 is TGCGCCAGCAGCTACACAGGATTTTATAATGAAAAACTGTTTTTT. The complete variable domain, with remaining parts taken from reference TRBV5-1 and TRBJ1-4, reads KAGVTQTPRYLIKTRGQQVTLSCSPISGHRSVSWYQQTPGQGLQFLFEYFSETQRNKGNFPGRFSGRQFSNSRSEMNVSTLELGDSALYLCASSYTGFYNEKLFFGSGTQLSVL.